The 13 T cell receptor beta chains reported below all come from one sample, sequenced in a study of blood T cell repertoires in COVID-19. Profiled with immunoSEQ multiplex PCR; TCRdb holds only in-frame clones, not every one. The sample lists approximately 190,000 clones, less than 85% seen once, with 4% to 6.5% in the top ten. Specimen: PBMCs or T cells enriched from blood (not recorded which). The receptor set was obtained from a woman aged 55-70 years with acute COVID-19.

The chain recombines TRBV30 with TRBJ1-1; D possibly corresponds to TRBD1 (6 bases). The V and J ends lost 3 bases and 4 bases respectively, with 15 bases between them. Germline CDR1 reads GTSNPN; CDR2 reads SVGIG (reference sequence). The CDR3 contains 14 residues. The CDR3 DNA is TGTGCCTGGAGGACCTACAGGGCGGCCACTGAAGCTTTCTTT. Protein: CAWRTYRAATEAFF.

This chain links TRBV18 with TRBJ1-2; D may be TRBD1 (5 bases). The germline V and J ends were trimmed by 6 bases and 6 bases, with 17 bases remaining between them. The germline CDR1 and CDR2 sequences are KGHSH and LQKENI. The CDR3 runs to 14 residues. CDR3 DNA: TGTGCCAGCTCTCCTCCGGGGGATCTACATGGCTACACCTTC. Amino acid sequence: CASSPPGDLHGYTF.

The chain employs TRBV6-2 or TRBV6-3 and TRBJ2-2, with D perhaps matching TRBD2 (6 bases). CDR1 is MNHEY, CDR2 SVGEGT, per germline. The CDR3 covers 17 residues. The V end lost 2 bases, the J end lost 6 bases, and 19 bases lay between the germline ends. In DNA, the CDR3 is TGTGCCAGCAGTTACCGGGCGGGGCCCGCAGGGTCCGGGGAGCTGTTTTTT. Its protein is CASSYRAGPAGSGELFF.

This chain links TRBV12-5 with TRBJ2-3; 14 nucleotides match TRBD2. Trimming at V came to 0 bases and at J to 7 bases, leaving 6 bases not matched to a gene. Per germline, CDR1 LGHNT and CDR2 FRNRAP. The CDR3 spans 17 residues. The CDR3 DNA is TGTGCTAGTGGTTTGGTGACTAGCGGGAGGGCCAGCCATACGCAGTATTTT. Amino acid sequence: CASGLVTSGRASHTQYF. Complete variable domain (other parts from reference TRBV12-5 and TRBJ2-3): DARVTQTPRHKVTEMGQEVTMRCQPILGHNTVFWYRQTMMQGLELLAYFRNRAPLDDSGMPKDRFSAEMPDATLATLKIQPSEPRDSAVYFCASGLVTSGRASHTQYFGPGTRLTVL.

This clone was observed once. The chain employs TRBV7-9 and TRBJ1-1, with 9 bases that match TRBD1. Germline values: CDR1 SEHNR, CDR2 FQNEAQ (reference sequence). The CDR3 length is 13 residues. The V and J ends lost 5 bases and 5 bases, in that order; junction bases with no gene match: 3. This CDR3 is CASSPTGGTEAFF. The CDR3, as DNA: TGTGCCAGCAGCCCGACAGGGGGAACTGAAGCTTTCTTT.

The chain uses TRBV19 and TRBJ2-7; D is ambiguous. The ends were cut back, 6 bases at V and 7 bases at J, with 4 bases in the middle. Germline lookup yields CDR1 LNHDA and CDR2 SQIVND (reference sequence). The CDR3 extends over 9 amino acids. The CDR3 nucleotides read TGTGCCAGTAGCCTGGAGCAGTACTTC. Translated, it gives CASSLEQYF.

The V gene is TRBV10-3, the J gene TRBJ1-3; 9 bases are shared with TRBD1. V lost 4 bases and J lost 7; bases outside the gene matches: 5. Per germline, CDR1 ENHRY and CDR2 SYGVKD. This CDR3 contains 14 residues. CDR3 sequence reads: CAISGTGDLNTIYF. The CDR3 nucleotides are TGTGCCATCAGTGGGACAGGGGATTTGAACACCATATATTTT.

The chain recombines TRBV4-2 with TRBJ2-5; tentatively, D is TRBD2 (5 bases). In germline, CDR1 is LGHNA, CDR2 YNFKEQ. V was shortened by 1 base and J by 3 bases, with 12 bases between the two germline ends. This CDR3 spans 15 amino acids. Here the CDR3 DNA reads TGTGCCAGCAGCCAAGCGGGTGGGAGAGAAGAGACCCAGTACTTC. It specifies CASSQAGGREETQYF.

The rearrangement uses TRBV6-2 or TRBV6-3 and TRBJ1-1; D is possibly TRBD1 (5 bases). V lost 0 bases and J 4 bases, leaving 12 bases between the germline ends. The germline V gene has CDR1 MNHEY and CDR2 SVGEGT. There are 15 residues in the CDR3. DNA of the CDR3: TGTGCCAGCAGTTACTCGGGTAGGGGAGGCACTGAAGCTTTCTTT. Its translation is CASSYSGRGGTEAFF.

The CDR3 sequence: CASSPGQINYEQYF. In DNA, the CDR3 is TGTGCCAGCAGCCCGGGACAGATTAACTACGAGCAGTACTTC. The chain recombines TRBV7-2 with TRBJ2-7; 7 bases agree with TRBD1. The germline CDR1 and CDR2 sequences are SGHTA and FQGNSA. V lost 5 bases, J lost 3 bases, and 7 bases stayed unmatched. This CDR3 has 14 residues. Looking up the rest from reference TRBV7-2 and TRBJ2-7 gives the full variable domain: GAGVSQSPSNKVTEKGKDVELRCDPISGHTALYWYRQSLGQGLEFLIYFQGNSAPDKSGLPSDRFSAERTGGSVSTLTIQRTQQEDSAVYLCASSPGQINYEQYFGPGTRLTVT.

This chain connects TRBV28 to TRBJ1-2, with a tentative D call TRBD1 (6 bases). The CDR3 has 15 amino acids. Per the germline V gene, CDR1 is MDHEN and CDR2 is SYDVKM. V lost 4 bases and J 5 bases, leaving 17 bases between the germline ends. CDR3 sequence (DNA): TGTGCCAGCAGTTACAGGGCCCGATGGATTTATGGCTACACCTTC. Its translation is CASSYRARWIYGYTF.

The chain recombines TRBV7-8 with TRBJ2-2; tentative D call: TRBD1 (6 bases). Looked up from germline, CDR1 is SGHVS and CDR2 is FQNEAQ. The V and J ends lost 4 bases and 0 bases respectively, with 9 bases between them. CDR3 length: 15 residues. The CDR3 region has the DNA TGTGCCAGCAGCTCACGGGACACGAACACCGGGGAGCTGTTTTTT. This codes for CASSSRDTNTGELFF.

The CDR3 DNA is TGCGCCAGCAGCTTAGGTCTACTAGCGGGAGTCCAAGAGACCCAGTACTTC. Amino acid sequence: CASSLGLLAGVQETQYF. The chain uses TRBV5-1 and TRBJ2-5; TRBD2 aligns across 11 bases. The V and J ends lost 2 bases and 1 base, in that order; junction bases with no gene match: 7. The CDR3 loop spans 17 amino acids. CDR1 is SGHRS and CDR2 is YFSETQ in the germline V gene. The variable domain in full, with the rest retrieved from reference TRBV5-1 and TRBJ2-5, is KAGVTQTPRYLIKTRGQQVTLSCSPISGHRSVSWYQQTPGQGLQFLFEYFSETQRNKGNFPGRFSGRQFSNSRSEMNVSTLELGDSALYLCASSLGLLAGVQETQYFGPGTRLLVL.